This T cell receptor (beta chain) was sequenced in a study of cytomegalovirus exposure and HLA in healthy donors. The germline gives CDR1 MDHEN, CDR2 SYDVKM. V shed 6 bases, J shed 3 bases, and the junction held 3 bases outside the gene matches. The CDR3 has 13 amino acids. In the PCR, 60 Vbeta and 13 Jbeta primers were used. The assay was immunoSEQ multiplex PCR, and TCRdb's table has in-frame clones only and misses some. The sample shows tens of thousands of clones, approximately 72% of them seen only once. Input material: PBMCs. The chain couples TRBV28 to TRBJ2-7; 9 nucleotides align to TRBD2. The clonotype originates from a woman between 40 and 55 years old in good health and CMV-seronegative. DNA for the CDR3: TGTGCCAGCAGGGGCGGGAGGGTCTACGAGCAGTACTTC. Residues: CASRGGRVYEQYF.